The TCR beta chain under discussion was sequenced for a study of technical replicates of blood from four donors. Repertoires were generated with immunoSEQ multiplex PCR, while TCRdb's copy carries only in-frame clones and drops some. This sample has 55,000 to 80,000 clones, with about 90% found just once. As for this clone: An end of the junction does not agree with germline; a read error may underlie this.

CDR1 is SEHNR, CDR2 FQNEAQ, per germline (reference sequence). This CDR3 comprises 19 residues. The chain employs TRBV7-9 and TRBJ2-3; 7 nucleotides agree with TRBD2. The sample comprised T cells isolated from PBMCs. This sequence originates from a human donor in good health. The CDR3 bases are TGTGCCAGCAGCGTAGCCCTCGTACGGGAGGCCTCTAGCACAGATACGCAGTATTTT. Residues: CASSVALVREASSTDTQYF.